What follows are 29 T cell receptor beta chains derived from one specimen sequenced in a study of diagnostic markers for celiac disease (dated by TCRdb to 2020 to 2021). Sequencing was carried out with an Illumina MiSeq. TCRdb reprocessed the reads and provides one entry for every CDR3 protein sequence; no DNA is given. The sample has more than 7,500 distinct CDR3 sequences on record. 5.5% to 7% of the sample rests with the top ten. Specimen: either unsorted cells or a sorted T cell fraction (not recorded which). These receptors were taken from a human donor. This table probably holds off-target reads from a library built for another chain.

The chain is built from TRBV7-2 and TRBJ2-1; the TCRdb call, TRBD1, lacks DNA for checking. The CDR3 consists of 15 residues. Germline loops: CDR1 SGHTA, CDR2 FQGNSA. This CDR3 reads CASSLGGGIYNEQFF.

CDR3 sequence: CASSAGIGLGYTF. The chain employs TRBV19 and TRBJ1-2; without DNA, the TCRdb call of TRBD1 cannot be checked. There are 13 residues in the CDR3. Germline CDR1 is LNHDA and CDR2 is SQIVND (reference sequence).

The chain links TRBV28 to TRBJ2-1; TCRdb outputs TRBD2, but without DNA this stays unchecked. Per germline, CDR1 MDHEN and CDR2 SYDVKM. The CDR3 runs to 17 residues. The CDR3 region is CASSFAEGAGVPNEQFF.

The chain recombines TRBV4-2 with TRBJ2-1. CDR3 length: 15 residues. Germline assignment: CDR1 LGHNA and CDR2 YNFKEQ. The CDR3 is CASSQDPLGPYEQFF.

The V call is TRBV5-1, the J call TRBJ2-3; there is no DNA to check the TCRdb D call of TRBD2. Germline V gives CDR1 SGHRS, CDR2 YFSETQ. The CDR3 is 17 amino acids. The CDR3 here is CASSLRVAGAALHTQYF.

By frequency, this clonotype registers medium-sized. The gene calls are TRBV28 and TRBJ2-1; TCRdb names TRBD1, which stays unverified in the absence of DNA. There are 15 residues in the CDR3. The V gene's germline CDR1 is MDHEN and CDR2 SYDVKM. The CDR3 sequence: CASSVWDSGGAEQFF. Together with reference TRBV28 and TRBJ2-1, the CDR3 gives the full variable domain: DVKVTQSSRYLVKRTGEKVFLECVQDMDHENMFWYRQDPGLGLRLIYFSYDVKMKEKGDIPEGYSVSREKKERFSLILESASTNQTSMYLCASSVWDSGGAEQFFGPGTRLTVL.

This chain joins TRBV6-1 and TRBJ2-7; TCRdb outputs TRBD1, but without DNA this stays unchecked. The CDR3 contains 14 residues. Germline CDR1 reads MNHNS; CDR2 reads SASEGT. The CDR3 sequence is CASSAWEGAYEQYF.

This clonotype is deemed medium-sized by its frequency. The rearrangement links TRBV2 to TRBJ2-3; TCRdb returns TRBD2, unconfirmable since there is no DNA. The length of the CDR3 is 15 residues. Germline V gives CDR1 SNHLY, CDR2 FYNNEI. This CDR3 is CASRVRLARTDTQYF.

CDR3 sequence reads: CSARATGSDSYNEQFF. The gene calls are TRBV20-1 and TRBJ2-1; checking the TCRdb D call of TRBD1 is not possible without DNA. Germline V gene data show CDR1 as DFQATT and CDR2 as SNEGSKA (reference sequence). The CDR3 sequence is 16 residues long.

The genes are TRBV4-2 and TRBJ2-3; TCRdb calls TRBD2, which cannot be checked without DNA. This CDR3 contains 16 residues. Germline assignment: CDR1 LGHNA and CDR2 YNFKEQ. CDR3 sequence reads: CASSPQLAGDTDTQYF.

The genes are TRBV11-2 and TRBJ2-7; TCRdb's D gene call, TRBD2, goes unchecked for lack of DNA. Germline V gene lookup returns CDR1 SGHAT and CDR2 FQNNGV. This CDR3 comprises 14 residues. The CDR3 spells CASSFASGDVEQYF.

This rearrangement joins TRBV30 to TRBJ2-7; absent DNA, TCRdb's TRBD1 call cannot be checked. The CDR3 has 13 amino acids. Per the germline V gene, CDR1 is GTSNPN and CDR2 is SVGIG (reference sequence). Here the CDR3 reads CAWDRSPSYEQYF.

The chain employs TRBV27 and TRBJ2-6; lacking DNA, the TRBD1 call made by TCRdb goes unchecked. The CDR3 length is 15 residues. Per germline, CDR1 MNHEY and CDR2 SMNVEV (reference sequence). CDR3 loop: CASSPGTTGANVLTF.

The rearrangement uses TRBV12-3 or TRBV12-4 and TRBJ1-5; no DNA is available, so the TRBD1 call from TCRdb remains unchecked. The CDR3 spans 14 residues. CDR3 loop: CASSPTGVGQPQHF.

According to its frequency, this clonotype is medium-sized (0.01 to 0.1%). This chain connects TRBV5-1 to TRBJ2-3; checking the TCRdb D call of TRBD1 is not possible without DNA. The CDR3 is 15 amino acids. The germline gives CDR1 SGHRS, CDR2 YFSETQ. CDR3 protein: CASSSAQGSTDTQYF.

The chain is built from TRBV5-1 and TRBJ1-1; the D call of TRBD1 rests on TCRdb alone, since no DNA is present to check it. Germline CDR1 SGHRS, CDR2 YFSETQ. This CDR3 contains 16 residues. CDR3 region: CASSPGGANRAAEAFF.

This clonotype ranks as medium-sized in terms of frequency. The rearrangement links TRBV12-3 or TRBV12-4 to TRBJ1-1; TCRdb's D call, TRBD1, is unchecked because there is no DNA. The CDR3 contains 13 residues. Here the CDR3 reads CASSLGRVAEAFF.

The chain links TRBV6-1 to TRBJ2-1. The CDR3 sequence is 14 residues long. The germline V gene encodes CDR1 MNHNS and CDR2 SASEGT. Here the CDR3 reads CASSETGLYNEQFF.

The V call is TRBV7-2, the J call TRBJ2-1; lacking DNA, the TRBD2 call made by TCRdb goes unchecked. This CDR3 comprises 16 residues. The germline gives CDR1 SGHTA, CDR2 FQGNSA. The CDR3 sequence is CASSRSSGGAYNEQFF.

The CDR3: CASSFGTGANGELFF. The chain carries TRBV11-2 and TRBJ2-2; TCRdb indicates TRBD1, and absent DNA this call remains unverified. This CDR3 contains 15 residues. Germline V gives CDR1 SGHAT, CDR2 FQNNGV.

The chain carries TRBV28 and TRBJ1-6; as DNA is missing, the TRBD1 call by TCRdb cannot be tested. Germline CDR1 reads MDHEN; CDR2 reads SYDVKM. This CDR3 is 17 amino acids long. The CDR3: CASSLVSGGANHSPLHF.

The chain combines TRBV6-5 with TRBJ2-2; TCRdb picks TRBD1, but there is no DNA to check that call. Germline CDR1 and CDR2: MNHEY and SVGAGI. There are 15 residues in the CDR3. The CDR3 is CASSYRGTNTGELFF.

The rearrangement joins TRBV18 to TRBJ2-5; TCRdb lists TRBD1, though no DNA is available to test this call. The CDR3 spans 13 residues. Germline CDR1 reads KGHSH; CDR2 reads LQKENI. The CDR3 here is CASSPRQQETQYF. Full variable domain (rest looked up from reference TRBV18 and TRBJ2-5): NAGVMQNPRHLVRRRGQEARLRCSPMKGHSHVYWYRQLPEEGLKFMVYLQKENIIDESGMPKERFSAEFPKEGPSILRIQQVVRGDSAAYFCASSPRQQETQYFGPGTRLLVL.

V is TRBV12-3 or TRBV12-4 and J is TRBJ2-2; TCRdb indicates TRBD1, and absent DNA this call remains unverified. The CDR3 sequence is 13 residues long. CDR3: CASSFGGTGELFF.

According to its frequency, this clonotype is medium-sized. The rearrangement joins TRBV20-1 to TRBJ2-1; as DNA is missing, the TRBD2 call by TCRdb cannot be tested. Germline CDR1 is DFQATT and CDR2 is SNEGSKA (reference sequence). The CDR3 contains 17 residues. CDR3 protein: CSARDLLAGGIINEQFF.

The chain employs TRBV5-4 and TRBJ2-1; the TCRdb D gene call, TRBD2, has no DNA to confirm it. Germline values: CDR1 SGHNT, CDR2 YYREEE (reference sequence). This CDR3 comprises 15 residues. CDR3 in amino acids: CASSLPSGSLEEQFF.

This clonotype is classed as medium-sized (0.01 to 0.1%) by frequency. The chain joins TRBV29-1 to TRBJ2-1; the D call of TRBD2 rests on TCRdb alone, since no DNA is present to check it. The CDR3 has 19 amino acids. CDR1 and CDR2 (germline): SQVTM, ANQGSEA. CDR3 residues: CSVEPPGTSGFGPYNEQFF.

The chain is built from TRBV12-3 or TRBV12-4 and TRBJ2-3. The CDR3 loop spans 14 amino acids. The CDR3 reads CASSLRSLTDTQYF.

V is TRBV18 and J is TRBJ1-1. Germline-derived CDR1 and CDR2 are KGHSH and LQKENI. The CDR3 contains 15 residues. The CDR3 sequence: CASSPVEGANTEAFF.